This TCR beta chain was sequenced for a study of response to subunit inactivated influenza vaccine. Study-wide results and caveats: The study's authors posited that every seasonal influenza vaccination enlists few new T cells.

TCRdb itself ran the RT-PCR reads through MiXCR, one entry per CDR3 protein. The sample gives some 640,000 distinct CDR3 sequences, 11% to 15% of which show up once; around 6.5% is in the top ten. The table lists this clonotype with a few counts. Its antigen is currently unknown. Between the trimmed V and J ends, which lost 0 bases and 8 bases, there was a span of 10 bases. Germline CDR1 and CDR2: ENHRY and SYGVKD. The CDR3 runs 14 residues. V usage is TRBV10-3 and J usage is TRBJ2-2, with D uncertain. The receptor was derived from a man aged 45-65 years who received an inactivated influenza vaccine. Sample: PBMCs from blood, taken 14 days before vaccination. In DNA form, the CDR3 reads TGTGCCATCAGTGAGTCTGTAACTTCGGGGGAGCTGTTTTTT. This sequence encodes CAISESVTSGELFF.